The 16 T cell receptor beta chains listed next were all sequenced from one sample in a study of T cell responses to AZD1222 COVID-19 vaccine. TCRdb keeps only in-frame clones here, not all; method: immunoSEQ multiplex PCR. The profile shows over 100,000 clones, 80% to 90% of them singletons. The specimen was peripheral blood, collected on day 0 of AZD1222 vaccination. The receptors were gathered from an adult in good health.

The chain links TRBV7-9 to TRBJ1-1; D is perhaps TRBD1 (6 bases). The CDR3 is 15 residues long. Germline V lookup: CDR1 SEHNR, CDR2 FQNEAQ (reference sequence). Trimming shortened V by 2 bases and J by 5 bases, and 15 bases separated the two germline ends. CDR3 nucleotide sequence: TGTGCCAGCAGCTTAAACTGGGGGGCGCGGACTGAAGCTTTCTTT. Its translation: CASSLNWGARTEAFF.

V usage is TRBV27 and J usage is TRBJ2-7, with D unresolved. CDR3 length equals 14 residues. The V gene lost 8 bases and the J gene lost 5 bases, with 19 bases spanning the gap. Per germline, CDR1 MNHEY and CDR2 SMNVEV (reference sequence). CDR3 DNA sequence: TGTGCCAGCGGGCGTGGCGCCTCTCCCCACGAGCAGTACTTC. Translated, it gives CASGRGASPHEQYF.

V is TRBV9 and J is TRBJ2-7, with D perhaps matching TRBD2 (6 bases). The CDR3 covers 15 residues. Germline assignment: CDR1 SGDLS and CDR2 YYNGEE. V was pared by 0 bases and J by 3 bases, with 13 bases between. In DNA, the CDR3 is TGTGCCAGCAGCGTAGAGGAGGGTCCCCTCTACGAGCAGTACTTC. It is translated as CASSVEEGPLYEQYF.

The chain uses TRBV4-3 and TRBJ2-2, with no clear D. Trimming pared 1 base from V and 8 bases from J, leaving 8 bases between. Germline CDR1 reads LGHNA; CDR2 reads YSLEER. The CDR3 consists of 13 residues. CDR3 amino acids: CASSQVLRGELFF. For the CDR3, the DNA is TGCGCCAGCAGCCAAGTACTCCGGGGGGAGCTGTTTTTT.

The CDR3 protein is CASSPIARHSSYNSPLHF. The CDR3, as DNA: TGTGCCAGCTCACCAATAGCCAGGCATAGCTCCTATAATTCACCCCTCCACTTT. The chain is built from TRBV18 and TRBJ1-6; unclear D gene. Germline CDR1 reads KGHSH; CDR2 reads LQKENI. Trimming stripped 2 bases from V and 0 bases from J, with 14 bases between. CDR3 length equals 18 residues.

Only one count was recorded for this clone. The rearrangement uses TRBV11-2 and TRBJ2-5; D uncertain. Looked up from germline, CDR1 is SGHAT and CDR2 is FQNNGV. This CDR3 is built from 14 residues. The V end lost 1 base, the J end lost 4 bases, and 10 bases lay between the germline ends. CDR3 bases: TGTGCCAGCAGCTTAGGCCTGTTAGGAGAGACCCAGTACTTC. Translated, it gives CASSLGLLGETQYF. Using reference TRBV11-2 and TRBJ2-5 for the parts outside the CDR3, the full variable domain is EAGVAQSPRYKIIEKRQSVAFWCNPISGHATLYWYQQILGQGPKLLIQFQNNGVVDDSQLPKDRFSAERLKGVDSTLKIQPAKLEDSAVYLCASSLGLLGETQYFGPGTRLLVL.

The genes are TRBV14 and TRBJ1-2, with D perhaps TRBD1 (5 bases). CDR1 is SGHDN, CDR2 FVKESK, per germline. The ends were cut back, 4 bases at V and 5 bases at J, with 8 bases in the middle. The CDR3 has 12 amino acids. The CDR3 sequence: CASSRDPYGYTF. CDR3 nucleotides: TGTGCCAGCAGCCGGGACCCGTATGGCTACACCTTC.

Only one count was recorded for this clone. V usage is TRBV7-2 and J usage is TRBJ2-5; a possible D gene is TRBD2 (5 bases). This CDR3 has 13 amino acids. With 3 bases removed from V and 3 bases from J, the gap between germline ends came to 8 bases. Germline-derived CDR1 and CDR2 are SGHTA and FQGNSA. This CDR3 reads CASSLDGEETQYF. The CDR3 coding sequence is TGTGCCAGCAGCTTGGACGGGGAAGAGACCCAGTACTTC.

The rearrangement links TRBV27 to TRBJ2-7; D is perhaps TRBD2 (7 bases). V was trimmed by 6 bases and J by 0 bases, leaving 9 bases between them. Germline V CDR1 and CDR2: MNHEY, SMNVEV (reference sequence). The length of the CDR3 is 13 residues. The CDR3 nucleotides are TGTGCCAGCAGGGGGGGGCTCTCCTACGAGCAGTACTTC. Its protein product is CASRGGLSYEQYF.

The gene calls are TRBV9 and TRBJ2-1; D gene uncertain. CDR3 size: 11 residues. Germline V gene lookup returns CDR1 SGDLS and CDR2 YYNGEE. Trimming stripped 1 base from V and 10 bases from J, with 6 bases between. Here the CDR3 reads CASSVSSEQFF. The CDR3, as DNA: TGTGCCAGCAGCGTATCCTCCGAGCAGTTCTTC.

The rearrangement uses TRBV11-2 and TRBJ1-1; no definite D call. Looked up from germline, CDR1 is SGHAT and CDR2 is FQNNGV. Deletions cut 5 bases from V and 4 bases from J, with 5 bases between. The CDR3 runs 11 residues. The CDR3 sequence is CASSPLTEAFF. CDR3 DNA: TGTGCCAGCAGCCCACTCACTGAAGCTTTCTTT.

The chain carries TRBV19 and TRBJ1-4; 7 bases match TRBD1. The CDR3 runs to 16 residues. Germline assignment: CDR1 LNHDA and CDR2 SQIVND (reference sequence). V gave up 5 bases and J gave up 6 bases; unmatched junction bases: 12. CDR3 bases: TGTGCCAGTAGTGCCAGGGGGGCGCTAATCTATGAAAAACTGTTTTTT. It specifies CASSARGALIYEKLFF.

The chain has TRBV4-3 and TRBJ1-4; maybe TRBD1 (5 bases). The CDR3 has 18 amino acids. The V gene's germline CDR1 is LGHNA and CDR2 YSLEER. Trimming shortened V by 0 bases and J by 10 bases, and 24 bases separated the two germline ends. The CDR3 reads CASSQDLGWGLMTGKLFF. The CDR3, as DNA: TGCGCCAGCAGCCAAGATTTGGGTTGGGGACTAATGACGGGAAAACTGTTTTTT.

The V call is TRBV28, the J call TRBJ2-7; the D gene is possibly TRBD2 (5 bases). This CDR3 region has 14 residues. CDR1 MDHEN and CDR2 SYDVKM come from the germline V gene. V was pared by 5 bases and J by 3 bases, with 14 bases between. The CDR3 sequence: CASSPGSGIYEQYF. The CDR3 nucleotides are TGTGCCAGCAGTCCGGGATCGGGGATCTACGAGCAGTACTTC. The full variable domain, its missing parts supplied by reference TRBV28 and TRBJ2-7, is DVKVTQSSRYLVKRTGEKVFLECVQDMDHENMFWYRQDPGLGLRLIYFSYDVKMKEKGDIPEGYSVSREKKERFSLILESASTNQTSMYLCASSPGSGIYEQYFGPGTRLTVT.

The rearrangement uses TRBV19 and TRBJ2-2; D ambiguous. Germline V gene data show CDR1 as LNHDA and CDR2 as SQIVND (reference sequence). The germline V and J ends were trimmed by 7 bases and 3 bases, with 12 bases remaining between them. The CDR3 contains 14 residues. The CDR3 protein is CASNSPQDTGELFF. The CDR3 DNA follows: TGTGCCAGTAACAGCCCCCAGGACACCGGGGAGCTGTTTTTT. The variable domain in full, completed from reference TRBV19 and TRBJ2-2, reads DGGITQSPKYLFRKEGQNVTLSCEQNLNHDAMYWYRQDPGQGLRLIYYSQIVNDFQKGDIAEGYSVSREKKESFPLTVTSAQKNPTAFYLCASNSPQDTGELFFGEGSRLTVL.

This chain links TRBV4-1 with TRBJ2-7; no clear D. Looked up from germline, CDR1 is MGHRA and CDR2 is YSYEKL. There are 16 residues in the CDR3. V was pared by 0 bases and J by 0 bases, with 12 bases between. CDR3 residues: CASSQEGLGPSYEQYF. CDR3 DNA: TGCGCCAGCAGCCAAGAGGGATTAGGGCCCTCCTACGAGCAGTACTTC.